This T cell receptor beta chain originates from a study of a mutant IDH1 vaccine in newly diagnosed glioma. Study-wide background: Vaccines began 4-6 weeks after radiotherapy alone, or with temozolomide cycles. Before enrollment, the patients had been treated with radiotherapy alone, temozolomide alone, or both together. Most of them had received both. General study findings and limits: Induction of immune responses by the vaccine occurred in 85% to 95% of patients.

Assay used: immunoSEQ multiplex PCR; TCRdb lists only in-frame clones, some missing. Altogether 41,000 or so clones are present, about 79% being singletons, with the ten largest covering roughly 6.3%. A word on this clone: Its cognate antigen is unknown.

Time point specified: week 23, last vaccination. Every vaccine dose comprised 300 ug of mutant IDH1 20-mer peptide plus topical imiquimod. Astrocytomas that were new, WHO grade 3 or 4, IDH1-mutant and ATRX-lost were present in the donors. The specimen comprised PBMCs, sampled from a glioma patient whose treatment included an IDH1 peptide vaccine. The receptor's source is a woman aged 40-49 years with glioma. Some clones in this sample may be carry-over from other donors' samples.

CDR3 nucleotides: TGTGCCAGCAGCCGCCAGGCATATGGCTACACCTTC. Residues: CASSRQAYGYTF. V is TRBV28 and J is TRBJ1-2; D unclear. V lost 6 bases, J lost 5 bases, and 10 bases lay in between. This CDR3 region has 12 residues. Germline assignment: CDR1 MDHEN and CDR2 SYDVKM.